This TCR beta chain originates from a study of cytomegalovirus exposure and HLA in healthy donors. About the research overall: HLA-typed donors contributed around 82 million unique TCRs, which were held in an early data release. Whole-study findings and limits: CMV serostatus was the sole immune exposure information available. Within the data, a cluster of highly shared sequence variants was likely a sequencing artifact. A later analysis, which compared TCR beta chains of equal frequency, found the HLA-associated ones more clonally expanded.

V lost 3 bases, J lost 3 bases, and 8 bases stayed unmatched. The CDR3 has 15 residues. Germline V CDR1 and CDR2: SGHRS, YFSETQ. This clone is a singleton in its sample. The antigen remains undetermined. PCR used 60 Vbeta primers and 13 Jbeta primers. Produced via immunoSEQ multiplex PCR; TCRdb's table is partial and in-frame only. Of roughly 250,000 clones in the sample, 84% were seen once. This receptor was obtained from a woman aged 40 to 50 in good health and CMV-seropositive. Sequenced sample: PBMCs. The chain employs TRBV5-1 and TRBJ2-5, with 7 positions matching TRBD1. CDR3 bases: TGCGCCAGCAGCTCCGGACAGGCAAGTGAAGAGACCCAGTACTTC. Translating gives CASSSGQASEETQYF.